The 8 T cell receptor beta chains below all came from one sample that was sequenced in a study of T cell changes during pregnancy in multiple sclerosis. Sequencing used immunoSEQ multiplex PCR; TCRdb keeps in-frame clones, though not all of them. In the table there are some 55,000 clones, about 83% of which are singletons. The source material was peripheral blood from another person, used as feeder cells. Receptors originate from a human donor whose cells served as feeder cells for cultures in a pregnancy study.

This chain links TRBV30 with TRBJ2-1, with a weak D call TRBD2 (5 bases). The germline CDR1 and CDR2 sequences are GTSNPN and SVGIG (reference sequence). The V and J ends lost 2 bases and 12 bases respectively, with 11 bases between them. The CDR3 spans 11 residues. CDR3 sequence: CAWSSGSAQFF. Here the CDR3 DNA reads TGTGCCTGGAGTTCGGGGTCCGCGCAGTTCTTC. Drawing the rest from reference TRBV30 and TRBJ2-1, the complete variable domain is SQTIHQWPATLVQPVGSPLSLECTVEGTSNPNLYWYRQAAGRGLQLLFYSVGIGQISSEVPQNLSASRPQDRQFILSSKKLLLSDSGFYLCAWSSGSAQFFGPGTRLTVL.

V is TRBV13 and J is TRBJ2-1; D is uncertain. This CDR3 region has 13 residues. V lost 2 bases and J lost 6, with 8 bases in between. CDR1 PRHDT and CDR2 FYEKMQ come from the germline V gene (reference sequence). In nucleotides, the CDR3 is TGTGCCAGCAGCTTAAAGGCAGGCAATGAGCAGTTCTTC. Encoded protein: CASSLKAGNEQFF.

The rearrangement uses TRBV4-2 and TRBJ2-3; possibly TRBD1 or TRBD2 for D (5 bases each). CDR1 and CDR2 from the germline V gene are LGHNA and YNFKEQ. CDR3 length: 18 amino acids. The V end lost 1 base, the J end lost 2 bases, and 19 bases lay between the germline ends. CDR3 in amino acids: CASSQGVYSGGPTDTQYF. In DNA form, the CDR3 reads TGTGCCAGCAGCCAAGGCGTCTACAGTGGGGGACCCACAGATACGCAGTATTTT.

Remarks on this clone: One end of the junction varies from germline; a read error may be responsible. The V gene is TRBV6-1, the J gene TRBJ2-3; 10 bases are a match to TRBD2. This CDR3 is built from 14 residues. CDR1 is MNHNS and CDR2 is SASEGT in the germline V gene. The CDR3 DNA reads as TGTGCCAGCATTGAAGCGGGAGGGCCAAATACGCAGTATTTT. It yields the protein CASIEAGGPNTQYF.

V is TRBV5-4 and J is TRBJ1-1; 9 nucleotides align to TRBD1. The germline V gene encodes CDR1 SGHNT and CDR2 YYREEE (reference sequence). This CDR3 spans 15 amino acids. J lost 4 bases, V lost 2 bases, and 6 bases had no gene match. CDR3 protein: CASSLQGALFTEAFF. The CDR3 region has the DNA TGTGCCAGCAGCTTACAGGGGGCGCTTTTCACTGAAGCTTTCTTT.

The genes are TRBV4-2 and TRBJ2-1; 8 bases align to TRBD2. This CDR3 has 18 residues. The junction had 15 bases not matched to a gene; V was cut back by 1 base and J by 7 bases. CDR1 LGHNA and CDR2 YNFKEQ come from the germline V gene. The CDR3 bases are TGTGCCAGCAGCCAAGCGGGGGACGCGGGGGGCCGGGGGAATGAGCAGTTCTTC. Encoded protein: CASSQAGDAGGRGNEQFF.

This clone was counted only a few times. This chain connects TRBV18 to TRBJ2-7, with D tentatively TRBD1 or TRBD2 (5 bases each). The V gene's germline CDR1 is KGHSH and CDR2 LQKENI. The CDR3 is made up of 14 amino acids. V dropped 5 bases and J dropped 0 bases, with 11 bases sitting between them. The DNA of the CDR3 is TGTGCCAGCTCAAGTTCAGGGAGCTCCTACGAGCAGTACTTC. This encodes CASSSSGSSYEQYF.

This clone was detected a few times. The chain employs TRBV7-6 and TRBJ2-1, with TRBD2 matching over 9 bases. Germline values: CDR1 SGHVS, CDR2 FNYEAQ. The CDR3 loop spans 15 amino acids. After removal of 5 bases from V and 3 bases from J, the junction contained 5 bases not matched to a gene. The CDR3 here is CASSQTSGNYNEQFF. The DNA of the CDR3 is TGTGCCAGCAGCCAGACTAGCGGAAACTACAATGAGCAGTTCTTC.